This TCR beta chain stems from a study of vaccination and CD4 T cells after COVID-19. About the research overall: Either the Pfizer-BioNTech BNT162b2 or Moderna mRNA-1273 vaccine was given as two doses.

CDR1 is MNHEY, CDR2 SMNVEV, per germline (reference sequence). Trimming removed 4 bases at V and 4 bases at J, with 13 bases between. This CDR3 comprises 14 residues. Cultured CD4+ T cell DNA was sequenced using the Oncomine TCR Beta short-read assay. TCRdb reprocessed the PCR reads via MiXCR and lists one record per CDR3 protein. Among 6,000 to 7,000 distinct CDR3 sequences listed, 20% to 25% were seen once. This clonotype is categorized as medium-sized. The antigen is undetermined. Sample treatment: roughly nine-day PBMC culture with coronavirus spike peptide pools or control peptides (ViraFEST assay). From the unexposed donor, CD4+ T cells were collected ahead of the COVID-19 pandemic (2011-2018).

The source material was CD4+ T cells from blood, cultured in vitro. The chain links TRBV27 to TRBJ1-1, with D perhaps TRBD1 (5 bases). This TCR was recovered from a human donor in good health. The CDR3 nucleotides read TGTGCCAGCAGTTCTCTTCTGGGGGGCACTGAAGCTTTCTTT. Amino acid sequence: CASSSLLGGTEAFF.